This passage covers 26 T cell receptor beta chains from one sample sequenced in a study of control samples from healthy donors and cancer patients. The assay was immunoSEQ multiplex PCR, and TCRdb's table has in-frame clones only and misses some. The table includes roughly 130,000 clones, 90% detected once. The sequenced sample was blood. These receptors all stem from a man younger than 30 in good health.

This clone occurred a few times. Sequence at one end of the junction differs from germline and may be a read error. The rearrangement joins TRBV7-7 to TRBJ1-3, with D perhaps TRBD1 (5 bases). This CDR3 is 16 amino acids long. Germline lookup yields CDR1 SSHAT and CDR2 FNYEAQ (reference sequence). Here the CDR3 reads CASSAGTPAAGNTIYF. CDR3 DNA: TGTGCTAGCAGCGCCGGGACGCCCGCAGCTGGAAACACCATATATTTT. Using reference TRBV7-7 and TRBJ1-3 for the parts outside the CDR3, the full variable domain is GAGVSQSPRYKVTKRGQDVTLRCDPISSHATLYWYQQALGQGPEFLTYFNYEAQPDKSGLPSDRFSAERPEGSISTLTIQRTEQRDSAMYRCASSAGTPAAGNTIYFGEGSWLTVV.

The rearrangement uses TRBV28 and TRBJ2-3; 9 bases match TRBD1. This CDR3 comprises 14 residues. The J segment lost 6 bases and the V segment lost 5 bases, leaving 6 bases of the junction unmatched. Germline V lookup: CDR1 MDHEN, CDR2 SYDVKM. The CDR3 here is CASSPTGGADTQYF. The CDR3 coding sequence is TGTGCCAGCAGTCCCACAGGGGGCGCGGATACGCAGTATTTT.

This sequence joins TRBV28 and TRBJ1-5; possible D gene TRBD1, 6 bases. The CDR3 totals 10 residues. V was cut by 6 bases and J by 16 bases, with 13 bases left in between. Germline V gene sequence: CDR1 MDHEN, CDR2 SYDVKM. CDR3 loop: CASRGQSAHF. In DNA, the CDR3 is TGTGCCAGCAGGGGACAATCAGCACATTTT.

Turning to this clone: One end of the junction fails to match germline, which may point to a read error. The chain recombines TRBV28 with TRBJ1-5, with D tentatively TRBD1 (5 bases). From germline, CDR1 is MDHEN and CDR2 SYDVKM. This CDR3 is 15 amino acids long. This chain's CDR3 is CASRSPDSPNRPQHF. CDR3 nucleotide sequence: TGTGCCAGCAGATCGCCTGACAGCCCCAATCGGCCCCAGCATTTT.

The chain links TRBV19 to TRBJ2-1; TRBD2 is a possible D gene (6 bases). The CDR3 is 15 residues long. Germline values: CDR1 LNHDA, CDR2 SQIVND (reference sequence). V dropped 6 bases and J dropped 2 bases, with 14 bases sitting between them. In nucleotides, the CDR3 is TGTGCCAGTAGCTTGGGCGGGGAAACCTACAATGAGCAGTTCTTC. Encoded protein: CASSLGGETYNEQFF.

The chain couples TRBV2 to TRBJ2-7; no clear D gene. The V end was cut by 7 bases, the J end by 5 bases, with 12 bases between. In germline, CDR1 is SNHLY, CDR2 FYNNEI. The CDR3 loop spans 12 amino acids. The CDR3 DNA reads as TGTGCCAGCAACGTTTTAAGGAACGAGCAGTACGTC. Translated, it gives CASNVLRNEQYV.

V is TRBV7-9 and J is TRBJ2-1; 10 nucleotides agree with TRBD1. The germline V gene has CDR1 SEHNR and CDR2 FQNEAQ (reference sequence). J was trimmed by 3 bases and V by 2 bases; bases with no gene match: 4. This CDR3 has 16 residues. CDR3 loop: CASSLRQGASYNEQFF. Here the CDR3 DNA reads TGTGCCAGCAGCTTAAGACAGGGGGCGAGCTACAATGAGCAGTTCTTC.

The chain carries TRBV5-1 and TRBJ2-1, with D uncertain. The CDR3 is 15 amino acids. The V and J ends lost 6 bases and 9 bases respectively, with 22 bases between them. Germline V gives CDR1 SGHRS, CDR2 YFSETQ. The CDR3 is CASTPSLGITSEQFF. For the CDR3, the DNA is TGCGCCAGCACCCCCAGCCTGGGGATAACCAGTGAGCAGTTCTTC.

The chain has TRBV19 and TRBJ1-5; the D gene is possibly TRBD1 (6 bases). The CDR3 totals 13 residues. Per germline, CDR1 LNHDA and CDR2 SQIVND (reference sequence). V lost 7 bases and J lost 0, with 7 bases in between. The DNA for the CDR3 is TGTGCCAGTACCAGGGGTAGCAATCAGCCCCAGCATTTT. Protein product: CASTRGSNQPQHF.

This clone occurred once. CDR3 nucleotide sequence: TGTGCCAGCAAAGCGGATACATCCGAAGCTTTCTTT. Its protein product is CASKADTSEAFF. V and J are TRBV6-5 and TRBJ1-1; D unclear. V lost 7 bases to trimming and J lost 8 bases, with 14 bases between them. Germline CDR1 reads MNHEY; CDR2 reads SVGAGI. This CDR3 contains 12 residues.

The rearrangement joins TRBV28 to TRBJ2-7; the match to TRBD2 covers 8 bases. The trim removed 4 bases at V and 3 bases at J, leaving 8 bases unmatched. The CDR3 is 15 residues long. Germline V lookup: CDR1 MDHEN, CDR2 SYDVKM. The CDR3 loop reads CASSSSGTRFYEQYF. The CDR3 bases are TGTGCCAGCAGTTCTTCCGGGACTAGATTCTACGAGCAGTACTTC.

V usage is TRBV19 and J usage is TRBJ1-1; unclear D gene. The V gene's germline CDR1 is LNHDA and CDR2 SQIVND (reference sequence). There are 15 residues in the CDR3. Trimming took 2 bases from V and 4 from J, leaving 14 bases between them. As DNA, the CDR3 is TGTGCCAGTAGTATATGGGCAGCAGCGGGCACTGAAGCTTTCTTT. This sequence encodes CASSIWAAAGTEAFF.

The gene calls are TRBV29-1 and TRBJ2-1; D is unclear. CDR1 is SQVTM and CDR2 is ANQGSEA in the germline V gene. This CDR3 is built from 11 residues. Trimming pared 7 bases from V and 4 bases from J, leaving 8 bases between. The CDR3: CSGMVYNEQFF. The CDR3 nucleotides are TGCAGCGGAATGGTATACAATGAGCAGTTCTTC.

The rearrangement joins TRBV6-6 to TRBJ2-1, with 14 bases lining up with TRBD2. Trimming took 5 bases from V and 0 from J; bases not matched to a gene: 9. Germline assignment: CDR1 MNHNY and CDR2 SVGAGI (reference sequence). The length of the CDR3 is 19 residues. The CDR3 loop reads CASSPKGLAGAGSYNEQFF. CDR3 DNA sequence: TGTGCCAGCAGTCCCAAGGGACTAGCGGGGGCCGGCTCCTACAATGAGCAGTTCTTC.

This clone was seen a single time. This rearrangement joins TRBV9 to TRBJ1-4; the match to TRBD1 covers 12 bases. Germline values: CDR1 SGDLS, CDR2 YYNGEE. The length of the CDR3 is 15 residues. V was clipped by 3 bases and J by 8 bases; unmatched bases: 5. This CDR3 reads CASSERDRGPEKLFF. CDR3 in DNA: TGTGCCAGCAGCGAGAGGGACAGGGGGCCAGAAAAACTGTTTTTT. The complete variable domain, with remaining parts taken from reference TRBV9 and TRBJ1-4, reads DSGVTQTPKHLITATGQRVTLRCSPRSGDLSVYWYQQSLDQGLQFLIQYYNGEERAKGNILERFSAQQFPDLHSELNLSSLELGDSALYFCASSERDRGPEKLFFGSGTQLSVL.

This chain connects TRBV7-9 to TRBJ1-2; TRBD1 aligns across 9 bases. J lost 6 bases, V lost 0 bases, and 5 bases had no gene match. Germline values: CDR1 SEHNR, CDR2 FQNEAQ (reference sequence). There are 15 residues in the CDR3. The CDR3 sequence is CASSLADRGADGYTF. CDR3 sequence (DNA): TGTGCCAGCAGCTTAGCGGACAGGGGCGCCGATGGCTACACCTTC.

This chain connects TRBV7-6 to TRBJ2-3; 8 positions agree with TRBD2. V was pared by 4 bases and J by 5 bases, with 23 bases of the junction left unmatched. Per germline, CDR1 SGHVS and CDR2 FNYEAQ. The CDR3 length is 20 residues. The CDR3: CASSSEAYIERGPPEDTQYF. The CDR3 DNA reads as TGTGCCAGCAGCTCAGAAGCCTACATCGAGCGGGGGCCCCCCGAAGATACGCAGTATTTT. The whole variable domain, remainder taken from reference TRBV7-6 and TRBJ2-3, is GAGVSQSPRYKVTKRGQDVALRCDPISGHVSLYWYRQALGQGPEFLTYFNYEAQQDKSGLPNDRFSAERPEGSISTLTIQRTEQRDSAMYRCASSSEAYIERGPPEDTQYFGPGTRLTVL.

CDR3 nucleotide sequence: TGTGCCAGCCGAGACGTAGGACAGGCGTTCTCTGGGGCCAACGTCCTGACTTTC. Translating gives CASRDVGQAFSGANVLTF. The genes are TRBV10-3 and TRBJ2-6, with 7 bases lining up with TRBD1. V lost 10 bases to trimming and J lost 0 bases; unmatched junction nucleotides: 15. In germline, CDR1 is ENHRY, CDR2 SYGVKD. The CDR3 spans 18 residues.

The rearrangement joins TRBV29-1 to TRBJ1-2; no definite D call. This CDR3 has 11 amino acids. Germline V gene lookup returns CDR1 SQVTM and CDR2 ANQGSEA. Trimming stripped 7 bases from V and 8 bases from J, with 14 bases between. In DNA, the CDR3 is TGCAGCGCCGACCAAAATTCGGGCTACACCTTC. Amino acids: CSADQNSGYTF. Full variable domain (remainder filled in from reference TRBV29-1 and TRBJ1-2): SAVISQKPSRDICQRGTSLTIQCQVDSQVTMMFWYRQQPGQSLTLIATANQGSEATYESGFVIDKFPISRPNLTFSTLTVSNMSPEDSSIYLCSADQNSGYTFGSGTRLTVV.

The chain links TRBV5-1 to TRBJ2-2; TRBD2 matches 8 bases. Per the germline V gene, CDR1 is SGHRS and CDR2 is YFSETQ. The CDR3 spans 16 residues. V trimming: 5 bases; J trimming: 5 bases; junction bases outside the gene matches: 11. The CDR3 region has the DNA TGCGCCAGCAGTGACCCCGGGACTAGTATAACCGGGGAGCTGTTTTTT. Translated, it gives CASSDPGTSITGELFF. Looking up the rest from reference TRBV5-1 and TRBJ2-2 gives the full variable domain: KAGVTQTPRYLIKTRGQQVTLSCSPISGHRSVSWYQQTPGQGLQFLFEYFSETQRNKGNFPGRFSGRQFSNSRSEMNVSTLELGDSALYLCASSDPGTSITGELFFGEGSRLTVL.

The chain combines TRBV21-1 with TRBJ2-7; whether TRBD1, the table's D call, matches the DNA was not checked. TRBV21-1 is deemed a pseudogene. The CDR3 has 13 amino acids. The CDR3 reads CASSGQETYEQYF. DNA for the CDR3: TGTGCCAGCAGCGGACAGGAAACCTACGAGCAGTACTTC.

The chain employs TRBV2 and TRBJ1-6, with D possibly matching TRBD1 (6 bases). Germline V gene data show CDR1 as SNHLY and CDR2 as FYNNEI. V lost 3 bases to trimming and J lost 5 bases, with 8 bases between them. This CDR3 region has 14 residues. Here the CDR3 DNA reads TGTGCCAGCAGTGATAGGGGGGATAATTCACCCCTCCACTTT. Encoded protein: CASSDRGDNSPLHF.

The chain uses TRBV5-5 and TRBJ1-1; 9 bases match TRBD1. Losses at the gene ends were 5 bases for V and 2 bases for J; bases not matched to a gene: 4. The CDR3 loop spans 14 amino acids. Germline values: CDR1 SGHKS, CDR2 YYEKEE (reference sequence). DNA of the CDR3: TGTGCCAGCAGGGAGACAGGGGGAAACACTGAAGCTTTCTTT. Translation: CASRETGGNTEAFF. Together with reference TRBV5-5 and TRBJ1-1, the CDR3 gives the full variable domain: DAGVTQSPTHLIKTRGQQVTLRCSPISGHKSVSWYQQVLGQGPQFIFQYYEKEERGRGNFPDRFSARQFPNYSSELNVNALLLGDSALYLCASRETGGNTEAFFGQGTRLTVV.

As for this clone: The sample has other DNA sequences that encode this CDR3 too. The genes are TRBV3-1 (or the pseudogene TRBV3-2) and TRBJ1-3, with 7 bases lining up with TRBD1. The CDR3 extends over 14 amino acids. Germline values: CDR1 LGHDT, CDR2 YNNKEL (reference sequence). V gave up 1 base and J gave up 4 bases; unmatched junction bases: 1. The DNA for the CDR3 is TGTGCCAGCAGCCAAGGGGACAGCGGAAACACCATATATTTT. This gives the protein CASSQGDSGNTIYF.

V is TRBV6-5 and J is TRBJ1-2; D is possibly TRBD1 (5 bases). The V gene's germline CDR1 is MNHEY and CDR2 SVGAGI. V lost 10 bases and J lost 2, with 11 bases in between. The CDR3 runs to 12 residues. Written as DNA, the CDR3 is TGTGCCACCCACCGGGGGAACTATGGCTACACCTTC. Its translation is CATHRGNYGYTF.

V usage is TRBV4-3 and J usage is TRBJ2-3; no firm D call. The CDR3 sequence is 14 residues long. Trimming cost V 1 base and J 0 bases, with 5 bases left between them. Germline CDR1 reads LGHNA; CDR2 reads YSLEER. The DNA for the CDR3 is TGCGCCAGCAGCCAAGCTCTAAGCACAGATACGCAGTATTTT. Translation gives CASSQALSTDTQYF.